This T cell receptor (beta chain) was retrieved from a study of blood T cell repertoires in COVID-19. Whole-study context: The samples span acute and convalescent COVID-19 from the United States, Italy and Spain.

Participants spanned ages about 18 to 95 years and resided in fewer than 30 US areas. Cohort placement rested on clinical history that participants reported themselves. The germline V gene has CDR1 SQVTM and CDR2 ANQGSEA. Trimming pared 4 bases from V and 7 bases from J, leaving 19 bases between. This CDR3 spans 15 amino acids. This table comes from immunoSEQ multiplex PCR, and its TCRdb copy is limited to in-frame clones, with some not included. The sample contains about 440,000 clones, 87% of which appear only once. Sample: PBMCs or T cells enriched from blood (not recorded which). This chain uses TRBV29-1 with TRBJ1-4; D may be TRBD1 (6 bases). The sequence was collected from a woman aged 18-29 years with acute COVID-19. CDR3 region: CSVVMQGSVSEKLFF. The CDR3 nucleotides are TGCAGCGTTGTAATGCAGGGGTCGGTAAGTGAAAAACTGTTTTTT. Full variable domain (missing parts from reference TRBV29-1 and TRBJ1-4): SAVISQKPSRDICQRGTSLTIQCQVDSQVTMMFWYRQQPGQSLTLIATANQGSEATYESGFVIDKFPISRPNLTFSTLTVSNMSPEDSSIYLCSVVMQGSVSEKLFFGSGTQLSVL.